What follows is one T cell receptor (beta chain) and its context. This table comes from immunoSEQ multiplex PCR, and its TCRdb copy is limited to in-frame clones, with some not included. The sample shows 400,000 to 500,000 clones, more than 80% of them seen only once. This record belongs to a study of control samples from healthy donors and cancer patients. V lost 1 base and J lost 0, with 9 bases in between. Looked up from germline, CDR1 is MGHRA and CDR2 is YSYEKL. This CDR3 region has 15 residues. The sequence derives from a man aged 40-50 years with head and neck cancer. Sequenced: PBMCs. This chain uses TRBV4-1 with TRBJ2-5; D not certain. CDR3 coding DNA: TGCGCCAGCAGCCAAGTACACACAGACCAAGAGACCCAGTACTTC. This translates into CASSQVHTDQETQYF.